This T cell receptor (beta chain) was identified in a study of blood T cells in healthy people across ages. Whole-study results and caveats: The fall in TCR beta diversity per million T cells was roughly linear with age. Samples with more naive T cells showed higher observed beta diversity. CMV status of donors was unknown, possibly confounding expanded clonotype changes. A conclusive naive versus antigen-experienced comparison was prevented by the unsorted PBMCs.

In germline, CDR1 is DFQATT, CDR2 SNEGSKA (reference sequence). The CDR3 has 14 residues. V was pared by 5 bases and J by 5 bases, with 9 bases of the junction left unmatched. This clonotype appeared once. The antigen remains unidentified. The use of a sample-barcoded 5' primer and a J-beta primer mix characterized a second PCR of roughly 7 to 11 cycles. TCRdb used MiXCR to reprocess the 5' RACE reads, holding one entry per CDR3 protein. The data show over 1,200,000 distinct CDR3 sequences, 55% to 75% seen once. The sequence was obtained from a man aged 18 to 30 in good health. The chain has TRBV20-1 and TRBJ2-1; the match to TRBD2 covers 7 bases. The sample taken for sequencing was blood. CDR3 loop: CSAFDQRGNNEQFF. In DNA, the CDR3 is TGCAGTGCTTTCGACCAGCGGGGCAACAATGAGCAGTTCTTC.